One sample yielded the 21 T cell receptor beta chains listed below, sequenced in a study of blood T cell repertoires in COVID-19. Here immunoSEQ multiplex PCR was the method, and the copy in TCRdb shows in-frame clones only, minus some. This table holds around 290,000 clones, 88% found once. The sequenced sample consisted of PBMCs or T cells enriched from blood (not recorded which). These receptors all stem from a woman aged 55-69 years in a cohort exposed to, infected with or recovered from COVID-19 (not recorded which).

J is TRBJ2-3 and V is TRBV7-9; 7 bases align to TRBD2. Trimming removed 1 base from V and 6 bases from J; junction bases left unmatched: 7. CDR1 SEHNR and CDR2 FQNEAQ come from the germline V gene (reference sequence). The CDR3 runs 15 residues. This CDR3 reads CASSLDRAGEDTQYF. CDR3 DNA: TGTGCCAGCAGCTTAGATCGGGCGGGAGAGGATACGCAGTATTTT. The full variable domain, completed using reference TRBV7-9 and TRBJ2-3, is DTGVSQNPRHKITKRGQNVTFRCDPISEHNRLYWYRQTLGQGPEFLTYFQNEAQLEKSRLLSDRFSAERPKGSFSTLEIQRTEQGDSAMYLCASSLDRAGEDTQYFGPGTRLTVL.

This chain connects TRBV3-1 (or the pseudogene TRBV3-2) to TRBJ1-6; D gene uncertain. V dropped 0 bases and J dropped 2 bases, with 11 bases sitting between them. CDR1 and CDR2 from the germline V gene are LGHDT and YNNKEL (reference sequence). There are 17 residues in the CDR3. The CDR3 is CASSQDRGRTYNSPLHF. The CDR3 DNA reads as TGTGCCAGCAGCCAAGATCGTGGGCGAACCTATAATTCACCCCTCCACTTT.

CDR3 sequence (DNA): TGTGCCACCAGCAGACCCAGCGGGATCGGGGAGCTGTTTTTT. This gives the protein CATSRPSGIGELFF. V is TRBV15 and J is TRBJ2-2, with 7 bases lining up with TRBD2. The CDR3 runs 14 residues. CDR1 is LNHNV and CDR2 is YYDKDF in the germline V gene (reference sequence). V lost 2 bases, J lost 7 bases, and 4 bases stayed unmatched. The variable domain in full, completed from reference TRBV15 and TRBJ2-2, reads DAMVIQNPRYQVTQFGKPVTLSCSQTLNHNVMYWYQQKSSQAPKLLFHYYDKDFNNEADTPDNFQSRRPNTSFCFLDIRSPGLGDTAMYLCATSRPSGIGELFFGEGSRLTVL.

The chain employs TRBV4-3 and TRBJ2-7; 7 bases match TRBD1. The CDR3 contains 16 residues. Germline CDR1 is LGHNA and CDR2 is YSLEER. V lost 1 base to trimming and J lost 4 bases; unmatched junction nucleotides: 10. The CDR3 nucleotides are TGCGCCAGCAGCCAAGGGGTGAGACAGGGCCCTTACGAGCAGTACTTC. Its translation: CASSQGVRQGPYEQYF.

V is TRBV7-5 and J is TRBJ2-7; TRBD1, the table's D call, was not compared with the DNA. TRBV7-5 is marked as a pseudogene. The CDR3 has 13 residues. The CDR3 loop reads CARIGASTYEQYF. The CDR3 DNA reads TGTGCCAGAATAGGGGCTAGTACCTACGAGCAGTACTTC.

This clone appeared once. The chain is built from TRBV7-6 and TRBJ1-5; D unclear. The CDR3 has 14 amino acids. Germline values: CDR1 SGHVS, CDR2 FNYEAQ. V was shortened by 0 bases and J by 4 bases, with 7 bases between the two germline ends. CDR3 in DNA: TGTGCCAGCAGCTTAGCGGGAGTAAATCAGCCCCAGCATTTT. It codes for CASSLAGVNQPQHF.

This clone was detected once. V usage is TRBV21-1 and J usage is TRBJ1-1; TRBD1, as called in the table, went unchecked against the DNA. TRBV21-1 is assigned pseudogene status. CDR3 size: 18 residues. The chain's CDR3 is CASSKVGGTGDPNTEAFF. CDR3 nucleotide sequence: TGTGCCAGCAGCAAAGTAGGGGGGACAGGGGATCCGAACACTGAAGCTTTCTTT.

The CDR3 sequence is CASSLWVAESTDTQYF. The CDR3 DNA reads as TGTGCCAGCAGCTTGTGGGTAGCGGAGAGCACAGATACGCAGTATTTT. This chain joins TRBV5-6 and TRBJ2-3; a weak D match, TRBD2 (6 bases). V dropped 1 base and J dropped 0 bases, with 12 bases sitting between them. The germline gives CDR1 SGHDT, CDR2 YYEEEE. This CDR3 has 16 amino acids.

The chain has TRBV5-6 and TRBJ1-5; 10 positions agree with TRBD1. The ends lost 4 bases at V and 5 bases at J; junction bases unmatched: 6. Germline V lookup: CDR1 SGHDT, CDR2 YYEEEE. CDR3 length equals 15 residues. The chain's CDR3 is CASSRGQGRDQPQHF. CDR3 DNA: TGTGCCAGCAGCAGGGGACAGGGGAGGGATCAGCCCCAGCATTTT.

The rearrangement joins TRBV5-5 to TRBJ2-5, with D perhaps matching TRBD2 (5 bases). Germline V gives CDR1 SGHKS, CDR2 YYEKEE (reference sequence). The germline V and J ends were trimmed by 5 bases and 3 bases, with 8 bases remaining between them. The CDR3 sequence is 12 residues long. DNA of the CDR3: TGTGCCAGCAGGGAGGATGAAGAGACCCAGTACTTC. This sequence encodes CASREDEETQYF.

V usage is TRBV5-1 and J usage is TRBJ2-2, with 12 bases lining up with TRBD1. Germline V gives CDR1 SGHRS, CDR2 YFSETQ. CDR3 length equals 16 residues. J lost 7 bases, V lost 4 bases, and 8 bases had no gene match. The CDR3 sequence is CASSARDRGLSGELFF. DNA for the CDR3: TGCGCCAGCAGCGCTCGGGACAGGGGGCTAAGCGGGGAGCTGTTTTTT.

The chain is built from TRBV6-2 or TRBV6-3 and TRBJ1-5; possible D gene TRBD1, 6 bases. The germline V and J ends were trimmed by 5 bases and 2 bases, with 16 bases remaining between them. The CDR3 is made up of 16 amino acids. Germline CDR1 and CDR2: MNHEY and SVGEGT. The DNA for the CDR3 is TGTGCCAGCAGTCAGGGGAGGGGTCGGGGCAATCAGCCCCAGCATTTT. Protein: CASSQGRGRGNQPQHF.

In its sample, this clone was seen a few times. The V call is TRBV10-1, the J call TRBJ1-6; TRBD1 matches 9 bases. This CDR3 is 14 amino acids long. Germline assignment: CDR1 WNHNN and CDR2 SYGVQD (reference sequence). V was clipped by 6 bases and J by 10 bases; unmatched bases: 7. In DNA form, the CDR3 reads TGCGCCAGCAGCCGGGACAGGGCTGGATCACCCCTCCACTTT. This sequence encodes CASSRDRAGSPLHF.

The chain employs TRBV9 and TRBJ1-3, with D possibly matching TRBD1 (5 bases). Germline-derived CDR1 and CDR2 are SGDLS and YYNGEE. The CDR3 extends over 15 amino acids. Trimming took off 3 bases at V and 4 bases at J, with 14 bases between the two ends. CDR3: CASSASRVMGNTIYF. CDR3 nucleotides: TGTGCCAGCAGCGCGTCCAGGGTAATGGGAAACACCATATATTTT.

The CDR3 DNA reads as TGTGCCAGCAGTTTGGAGGGCACAGGCAATCAGCCCCAGCATTTT. Translation gives CASSLEGTGNQPQHF. The J gene is TRBJ1-5, the V gene TRBV28; D uncertain. The CDR3 loop spans 15 amino acids. V dropped 3 bases and J dropped 2 bases, with 11 bases sitting between them. Germline loops: CDR1 MDHEN, CDR2 SYDVKM.

The gene calls are TRBV5-4 and TRBJ1-2, with a tentative D call TRBD1 (5 bases). V was pared by 0 bases and J by 3 bases, with 12 bases between. In germline, CDR1 is SGHNT, CDR2 YYREEE (reference sequence). This CDR3 contains 15 residues. The DNA for the CDR3 is TGTGCCAGCAGCTTGGACCGGGGGTTCGACTATGGCTACACCTTC. This codes for CASSLDRGFDYGYTF.

The chain employs TRBV30 and TRBJ2-3; TRBD2 aligns across 12 bases. The junction had 5 bases not matched to a gene; V was cut back by 5 bases and J by 5 bases. The CDR3 has 14 amino acids. The germline V gene encodes CDR1 GTSNPN and CDR2 SVGIG (reference sequence). CDR3 coding DNA: TGTGCCTGGGCTAGCGGGAGGGCCGAAGATACGCAGTATTTT. Protein product: CAWASGRAEDTQYF.

The chain has TRBV7-9 and TRBJ2-7; TRBD2 agrees at 7 bases. Germline values: CDR1 SEHNR, CDR2 FQNEAQ (reference sequence). V dropped 1 base and J dropped 8; count of bases not matched to a gene: 5. The CDR3 contains 13 residues. The CDR3 DNA is TGTGCCAGCAGCTTAGGGACTAGTCCACAGCAGTACTTC. Its translation is CASSLGTSPQQYF.

J is TRBJ2-3 and V is TRBV5-1; 9 bases map to TRBD1. The CDR3 sequence is 16 residues long. Germline V gives CDR1 SGHRS, CDR2 YFSETQ. V was pared by 4 bases and J by 4 bases, with 10 bases of the junction left unmatched. The CDR3 sequence: CASSPKHRGQADTQYF. CDR3 bases: TGCGCCAGCAGCCCCAAACACAGGGGGCAAGCAGATACGCAGTATTTT.

The chain has TRBV21-1 and TRBJ2-7; the table names TRBD1, a call not compared with the DNA. TRBV21-1 is a documented pseudogene. CDR3 length: 14 amino acids. CDR3 loop: CASSTRDRGREQYF. The CDR3 DNA is TGTGCCAGCAGCACCCGGGACAGGGGTCGCGAGCAGTACTTC.

This chain links TRBV5-1 with TRBJ2-7; 12 nucleotides match TRBD1. With 2 bases clipped from V and 6 bases from J, the junction kept 6 bases outside the gene matches. Germline loops: CDR1 SGHRS, CDR2 YFSETQ. The CDR3 has 15 residues. The CDR3 DNA reads TGCGCCAGCAGCTTCCCGGGACAGGGGGCATCCGAGCAGTACTTC. Encoded protein: CASSFPGQGASEQYF.